These 28 T cell receptor beta chains originate from one sample sequenced in a study of response to subunit inactivated influenza vaccine. TCRdb reprocessed the RT-PCR reads via MiXCR and lists one record per CDR3 protein. The sample holds approximately 570,000 distinct CDR3 sequences, roughly 8.2% seen once. The sample was PBMCs from blood, taken roughly 24 months after vaccination. All receptors derive from a man aged 45 to 70 who received an inactivated influenza vaccine.

The chain combines TRBV29-1 with TRBJ2-1, with D possibly being TRBD1 (6 bases). V shed 6 bases and J shed 0 bases, with 15 bases lying between them. Looked up from germline, CDR1 is SQVTM and CDR2 is ANQGSEA. This CDR3 contains 15 residues. CDR3 protein: CSVVGQTSSYNEQFF. The DNA for the CDR3 is TGCAGCGTAGTTGGACAGACGAGCTCCTACAATGAGCAGTTCTTC.

This clonotype occurred many times. This chain uses TRBV7-2 with TRBJ1-2; perhaps TRBD1 as D (5 bases). Trimming left V 4 bases short and J 4 bases short, with 13 bases between. The germline V gene has CDR1 SGHTA and CDR2 FQGNSA. The CDR3 has 14 amino acids. CDR3 in DNA: TGTGCCAGCAGCTACCGGGACGCGGGCTATGGCTACACCTTC. Amino acids: CASSYRDAGYGYTF.

As to this clonotype: This is likely a read error, given that the CDR3 carries no conserved phenylalanine or tryptophan at its end. The V and J genes are TRBV20-1 and TRBJ2-2, with TRBD1 identical over 7 bases. Germline V gene data show CDR1 as DFQATT and CDR2 as SNEGSKA (reference sequence). V was clipped by 5 bases and J by 6 bases; unmatched bases: 6. The CDR3 covers 13 residues. CDR3 sequence (DNA): TGCAGTGCTGGTCGACAGGGACCCGGGGAGCTGTTTTCT. It codes for CSAGRQGPGELFS.

The J gene is TRBJ2-5, the V gene TRBV6-5; TRBD1 matches at 8 bases. Germline V gene sequence: CDR1 MNHEY, CDR2 SVGAGI. CDR3 size: 15 residues. V dropped 2 bases and J dropped 5; count of bases not matched to a gene: 7. The CDR3 reads CASSYGQGAGETQYF. CDR3 sequence (DNA): TGTGCCAGCAGTTACGGGCAGGGGGCGGGGGAGACCCAGTACTTC.

V and J are TRBV28 and TRBJ2-4; TRBD2 aligns across 8 bases. The ends lost 5 bases at V and 0 bases at J; junction bases unmatched: 6. CDR1 is MDHEN and CDR2 is SYDVKM in the germline V gene. This CDR3 has 16 residues. Written as DNA, the CDR3 is TGTGCCAGCAGTACCCGCGGGGGGCTAGCCAAAAACATTCAGTACTTC. Translation: CASSTRGGLAKNIQYF.

The chain recombines TRBV4-3 with TRBJ2-4; TRBD2 matches at 7 bases. This CDR3 is 15 amino acids long. Germline CDR1 is LGHNA and CDR2 is YSLEER. J lost 9 bases, V lost 0 bases, and 8 bases had no gene match. The CDR3 coding sequence is TGCGCCAGCAGCCAAGAAGGTGGTACGGGGGGCATTCAGTACTTC. This translates into CASSQEGGTGGIQYF.

This clonotype appeared many times. This chain links TRBV5-5 with TRBJ1-2; 7 positions match TRBD1. Germline V gene lookup returns CDR1 SGHKS and CDR2 YYEKEE (reference sequence). The length of the CDR3 is 18 residues. V was pared by 4 bases and J by 0 bases, with 15 bases of the junction left unmatched. The CDR3 sequence is CASSTSPTGLRANYGYTF. CDR3 coding DNA: TGTGCCAGCAGCACGTCCCCGACAGGGCTACGCGCTAACTATGGCTACACCTTC.

The V gene is TRBV7-2, the J gene TRBJ2-5; 7 positions match TRBD1. Trimming cost V 2 bases and J 9 bases; bases outside gene matches: 6. Germline V gene sequence: CDR1 SGHTA, CDR2 FQGNSA. CDR3 length: 13 amino acids. In nucleotides, the CDR3 is TGTGCCAGCAGCTTACAGGGGGTGTCGGCCCAGTACTTC. Protein sequence: CASSLQGVSAQYF. The whole variable domain, remainder taken from reference TRBV7-2 and TRBJ2-5, is GAGVSQSPSNKVTEKGKDVELRCDPISGHTALYWYRQSLGQGLEFLIYFQGNSAPDKSGLPSDRFSAERTGGSVSTLTIQRTQQEDSAVYLCASSLQGVSAQYFGPGTRLLVL.

CDR3 sequence: CASSYGVDNQPQHF. For the CDR3, the DNA is TGTGCCAGCAGTTACGGGGTGGACAATCAGCCCCAGCATTTT. The genes are TRBV28 and TRBJ1-5; D gene uncertain. CDR1 and CDR2 from the germline V gene are MDHEN and SYDVKM. Between the trimmed V and J ends, which lost 4 bases and 3 bases, there was a span of 10 bases. The CDR3 loop spans 14 amino acids. Combining the CDR3 with reference TRBV28 and TRBJ1-5 gives the whole variable domain DVKVTQSSRYLVKRTGEKVFLECVQDMDHENMFWYRQDPGLGLRLIYFSYDVKMKEKGDIPEGYSVSREKKERFSLILESASTNQTSMYLCASSYGVDNQPQHFGDGTRLSIL.

This clonotype was counted ten times or more. The chain employs TRBV18 and TRBJ2-1; 8 bases line up with TRBD1. Germline trimming cut 3 bases from V and 5 bases from J; bases unmatched to any gene: 6. The CDR3 spans 15 residues. Germline V gene sequence: CDR1 KGHSH, CDR2 LQKENI. CDR3 sequence (DNA): TGTGCCAGCTCACCGGCGAGGACAGGGAACAATGAGCAGTTCTTC. It encodes CASSPARTGNNEQFF.

The chain is built from TRBV10-3 and TRBJ2-2, with unresolved D. The germline gives CDR1 ENHRY, CDR2 SYGVKD. The V and J ends lost 7 bases and 0 bases respectively, with 9 bases between them. This CDR3 is built from 14 residues. The CDR3 spells CAINRGTNTGELFF. In DNA form, the CDR3 reads TGTGCCATCAATAGAGGAACGAACACCGGGGAGCTGTTTTTT.

The chain recombines TRBV7-2 with TRBJ2-4, with 15 bases matching TRBD2. The CDR3 is made up of 20 amino acids. Germline trimming cut 0 bases from V and 2 bases from J; bases unmatched to any gene: 8. The germline gives CDR1 SGHTA, CDR2 FQGNSA. CDR3 bases: TGTGCCAGCAGCTTAGCCCTCGGACTAGCGGGGGGGGTACCCAAAAACATTCAGTACTTC. Residues: CASSLALGLAGGVPKNIQYF.

The table lists this clonotype with many counts. The chain joins TRBV2 to TRBJ2-1; D unclear. Germline V CDR1 and CDR2: SNHLY, FYNNEI. Trimming shortened V by 7 bases and J by 9 bases, and 10 bases separated the two germline ends. CDR3 length: 11 amino acids. CDR3 coding DNA: TGTGCCAGCACCGGTGGTTTTGAGCAGTTCTTC. Protein: CASTGGFEQFF.

The chain recombines TRBV28 with TRBJ1-1; D may be TRBD1 (5 bases). CDR1 is MDHEN and CDR2 is SYDVKM in the germline V gene. The ends were cut back, 5 bases at V and 1 base at J, with 17 bases in the middle. The CDR3 sequence is 16 residues long. The DNA for the CDR3 is TGTGCCAGCAGTAGTTGGGGGTGGCAAGGGAACACTGAAGCTTTCTTT. Encoded protein: CASSSWGWQGNTEAFF.

In its sample, this clonotype was seen a few times. V and J are TRBV10-3 and TRBJ2-3; D not resolved. Looked up from germline, CDR1 is ENHRY and CDR2 is SYGVKD. Trimming cost V 3 bases and J 5 bases, with 12 bases left between them. This CDR3 contains 14 residues. DNA for the CDR3: TGTGCCATCAGTGAATTGGAGTTTGGAGATACGCAGTATTTT. It encodes CAISELEFGDTQYF.

The chain joins TRBV20-1 to TRBJ2-2, with D unclear. The CDR3 runs 15 residues. V lost 0 bases and J lost 3, with 11 bases in between. Germline V CDR1 and CDR2: DFQATT, SNEGSKA (reference sequence). CDR3 protein: CSARDMYRDTGELFF. CDR3 nucleotide sequence: TGCAGTGCTAGAGATATGTACAGAGACACCGGGGAGCTGTTTTTT.

This clonotype was picked up a small number of times. The CDR3 DNA is TGTGCCAGCAGTTACTCAGGAGGGGCTAACTATGGCTACACCTTC. Its protein is CASSYSGGANYGYTF. This chain connects TRBV6-5 to TRBJ1-2; weak D call: TRBD1 (5 bases). Germline V gene lookup returns CDR1 MNHEY and CDR2 SVGAGI. Deletions cut 0 bases from V and 0 bases from J, with 8 bases between. The CDR3 has 15 amino acids.

This clonotype appeared a few times. The genes are TRBV10-1 and TRBJ2-1; the match to TRBD1 covers 8 bases. The CDR3 extends over 14 amino acids. Trimming took 7 bases from V and 2 from J; bases not matched to a gene: 4. Looked up from germline, CDR1 is WNHNN and CDR2 is SYGVQD (reference sequence). The CDR3 nucleotides read TGCGCCAGCACCCCGGGACAGGCCTACAATGAGCAGTTCTTC. It specifies CASTPGQAYNEQFF.

The table lists this clonotype with a few counts. V usage is TRBV19 and J usage is TRBJ2-3, with TRBD2 matching 10 bases. Unmatched junction bases numbered 2, after V lost 5 bases and J lost 0 bases. Germline CDR1 is LNHDA and CDR2 is SQIVND (reference sequence). This CDR3 has 15 residues. In DNA, the CDR3 is TGTGCCAGTAGTCCTAGCGGGAGAAGCACAGATACGCAGTATTTT. Translating it yields CASSPSGRSTDTQYF.

This clonotype was recorded at least ten times. The chain employs TRBV7-2 and TRBJ2-3; D unresolved. The CDR3 contains 14 residues. Germline values: CDR1 SGHTA, CDR2 FQGNSA. V gave up 1 base and J gave up 4 bases, with 9 bases separating them. CDR3 bases: TGTGCCAGCAGCTTAGAAGGACCCGCAGATACGCAGTATTTT. It is translated as CASSLEGPADTQYF.

Ten or more counts support this clonotype. The rearrangement links TRBV5-1 to TRBJ1-1, with TRBD1 matching 10 bases. Losses at the gene ends were 3 bases for V and 1 base for J; bases not matched to a gene: 3. The germline gives CDR1 SGHRS, CDR2 YFSETQ. This CDR3 is built from 15 residues. CDR3 nucleotide sequence: TGCGCCAGCAGCTCCCGGACAGGGGGGAACACTGAAGCTTTCTTT. Translated: CASSSRTGGNTEAFF.

In its sample, this clonotype was seen a few times. The chain employs TRBV10-2 and TRBJ2-5; tentative D call: TRBD2 (6 bases). Trimming removed 2 bases at V and 9 bases at J, with 13 bases between. This CDR3 is built from 13 residues. Germline CDR1 reads WSHSY; CDR2 reads SAAADI. CDR3 nucleotide sequence: TGCGCCAGCAGTGAGCGGGGTGCGGGGTCCCAGTACTTC. Translated, it gives CASSERGAGSQYF.

V gene TRBV7-9 combines with J gene TRBJ2-7; D possibly uses TRBD1 or TRBD2 (5 bases each). The germline CDR1 and CDR2 sequences are SEHNR and FQNEAQ (reference sequence). The CDR3 runs 15 residues. Trimming shortened V by 6 bases and J by 4 bases, and 19 bases separated the two germline ends. Here the CDR3 reads CASSERGRAGYEQYF. Written as DNA, the CDR3 is TGTGCCAGCAGTGAGAGGGGCAGGGCCGGTTACGAGCAGTACTTC.

The chain uses TRBV4-2 and TRBJ2-7; the match to TRBD1 covers 9 bases. The CDR3 loop spans 16 amino acids. The germline CDR1 and CDR2 sequences are LGHNA and YNFKEQ. Trimming cost V 0 bases and J 4 bases; bases outside gene matches: 7. For the CDR3, the DNA is TGTGCCAGCAGCCAAGATTTTAACAGGGGGCCATACGAGCAGTACTTC. Translation: CASSQDFNRGPYEQYF.

This CDR3 is CATSRVRRLADRREQFF. CDR3 bases: TGTGCCACCAGCAGAGTCCGCCGGCTAGCGGATAGACGGGAGCAGTTCTTC. The V gene is TRBV15, the J gene TRBJ2-1, with TRBD2 matching 7 bases. V lost 1 base and J lost 10; bases outside the gene matches: 16. Germline values: CDR1 LNHNV, CDR2 YYDKDF (reference sequence). The CDR3 has 17 amino acids.

This clonotype has ten or more counts. The chain joins TRBV12-3 or TRBV12-4 to TRBJ2-2, with a weak D call TRBD2 (6 bases). There are 15 residues in the CDR3. V lost 6 bases and J lost 3, with 14 bases in between. CDR3: CASSRGRGYTGELFF. DNA for the CDR3: TGTGCCAGCAGCCGGGGACGGGGGTACACCGGGGAGCTGTTTTTT.

This clonotype was seen only a few times. This chain uses TRBV20-1 with TRBJ2-3; 16 bases line up with TRBD2. The CDR3 runs 16 residues. Losses at the gene ends were 5 bases for V and 3 bases for J; bases not matched to a gene: 5. Germline loops: CDR1 DFQATT, CDR2 SNEGSKA (reference sequence). CDR3 coding DNA: TGCAGTGCTCCGGGACTAGCGGGGGGGCGTACAGATACGCAGTATTTT. This codes for CSAPGLAGGRTDTQYF.

This clonotype was recorded at least ten times. V and J are TRBV28 and TRBJ2-1, with 11 bases lining up with TRBD2. CDR1 MDHEN and CDR2 SYDVKM come from the germline V gene. The CDR3 length is 17 residues. After removal of 4 bases from V and 4 bases from J, the junction contained 9 bases not matched to a gene. For the CDR3, the DNA is TGTGCCAGCAGTTCCTTAACACTAGCGGGAGATTACAATGAGCAGTTCTTC. Its protein product is CASSSLTLAGDYNEQFF.